The sample holds many counts of the clone carrying this T cell receptor (beta chain). Its antigen remains unidentified. The data derive from a study of CD8 T cells in ankylosing spondylitis. Overall study results and limits: Ankylosing spondylitis blood seemed to carry a telltale TCR beta motif made of roughly eight highly homologous variants.

Using its own MiXCR run on the 5' RACE reads, TCRdb lists one record per CDR3 protein. This table holds some 130,000 distinct CDR3 sequences, around 7.9% found once. There are 16 residues in the CDR3. Germline CDR1 reads SGHAT; CDR2 reads FQNNGV. Trimming shortened V by 0 bases and J by 6 bases, and 18 bases separated the two germline ends. The sequence came from a female donor with ankylosing spondylitis or in good health (not recorded which). The chain uses TRBV11-2 and TRBJ2-7; D uncertain. Sequenced: blood, either unsorted or a sorted T cell fraction (not recorded which). The CDR3 DNA is TGTGCCAGCAGCTTAGATAGGCTGGCGACCAGCCTCGAGCAGTACTTC. Its translation is CASSLDRLATSLEQYF.